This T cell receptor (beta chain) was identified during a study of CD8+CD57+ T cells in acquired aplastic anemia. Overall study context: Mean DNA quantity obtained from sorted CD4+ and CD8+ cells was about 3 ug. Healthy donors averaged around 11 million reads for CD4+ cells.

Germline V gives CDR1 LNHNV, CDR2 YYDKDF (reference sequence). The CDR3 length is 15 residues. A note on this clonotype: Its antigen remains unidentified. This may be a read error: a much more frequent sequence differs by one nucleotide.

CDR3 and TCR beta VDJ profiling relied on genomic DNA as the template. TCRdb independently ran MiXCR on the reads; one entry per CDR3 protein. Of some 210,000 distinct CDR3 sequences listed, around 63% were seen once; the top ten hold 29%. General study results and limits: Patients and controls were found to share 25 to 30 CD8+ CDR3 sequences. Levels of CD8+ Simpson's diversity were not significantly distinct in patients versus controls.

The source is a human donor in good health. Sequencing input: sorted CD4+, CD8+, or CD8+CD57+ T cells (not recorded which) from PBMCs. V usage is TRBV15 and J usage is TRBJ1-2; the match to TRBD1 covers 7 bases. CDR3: CTTGGLVDRAVGYTF. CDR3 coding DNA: TGTACCACCGGCGGCCTCGTCGACAGGGCCGTTGGCTACACCTTC.